This T cell receptor (beta chain) was obtained from a study of response to subunit inactivated influenza vaccine. This CDR3 comprises 13 residues. The V and J ends lost 7 bases and 0 bases respectively, with 13 bases between them. Germline values: CDR1 SQVTM, CDR2 ANQGSEA. TCRdb re-called the RT-PCR reads through MiXCR, storing one row per CDR3 protein. The sample has 550,000 to 600,000 distinct CDR3 sequences, 10% to 15% seen once. The table lists this clonotype with a few counts. Its antigen is as yet unknown. General observations from the study: Authors suggested that a seasonal influenza vaccination recruits few new T cells each time.

The TCR sequence derives from a man aged 50-59 years who received an inactivated influenza vaccine. The specimen comprised PBMCs from blood, sampled on the day of vaccination. The chain uses TRBV29-1 and TRBJ2-7; the D is unclear. CDR3 in amino acids: CSARTTVSYEQYF. The CDR3 nucleotides read TGCAGCGCACGGACGACTGTCTCCTACGAGCAGTACTTC.